This T cell receptor (beta chain) was obtained from a study of cytomegalovirus exposure and HLA in healthy donors. Study-wide context: Inside one of the first data releases sat around 80 million unique TCRs taken from HLA-typed donors.

Points from the study as a whole: Analysis performed later found roughly 17,000 TCR beta sequences associated with HLA alleles at 0.05 false discovery rate.

The primer mix had 60 Vbeta and 13 Jbeta primers. TCRdb keeps only in-frame clones here, not all; method: immunoSEQ multiplex PCR. The data hold fewer than 200,000 clones, with about 81% observed a single time. The CDR3 is made up of 16 amino acids. The germline gives CDR1 MGHRA, CDR2 YSYEKL. V was pared by 0 bases and J by 2 bases, with 10 bases between. A word on this clone: Its target is not known.

The receptor was isolated from a woman aged 25 to 45 in good health and CMV-seronegative. The J gene is TRBJ1-4, the V gene TRBV4-1, with D possibly matching TRBD1 (5 bases). Sequenced sample: PBMCs. As DNA, the CDR3 is TGCGCCAGCAGCCAAGAAACGGCAGGGACTAATGAAAAACTGTTTTTT. Translation gives CASSQETAGTNEKLFF.